These T cell receptor beta chains were read from a single sample in a study of cytomegalovirus exposure and HLA in healthy donors. The protocol was immunoSEQ multiplex PCR, while the TCRdb copy is restricted to in-frame clones and leaves out a portion. This sample carries 90,000 to 140,000 clones, under 85% of them seen once, and the ten largest clones take roughly 6%. The material sequenced was PBMCs. The receptors were sampled from a man younger than 35 in good health and CMV-seronegative. Both conserved end residues are part of each CDR3. A D gene is named only where the DNA matches it firmly. The size field is filled for only some rows; it gives once, few, many or a size class.

TRBV19	.	TRBJ2-1	.	12	TGTGCCAGTACTAGCGTAGGAAATGAGCAGTTCTTC	CASTSVGNEQFF
TRBV7-9	.	TRBJ2-5	.	13	TGTGCCAGCAGCCTTCAGGGATTCGAGACCCAGTACTTC	CASSLQGFETQYF
TRBV29-1	.	TRBJ1-2	TRBD1	14	TGCAGCGTTGAGGGGGACAGGAGAAACTATGGCTACACCTTC	CSVEGDRRNYGYTF
TRBV9	.	TRBJ2-2	TRBD1	16	TGTGCCAGCAGCGTCCAGACAGGGCAGAAGTCCGGGGAGCTGTTTTTT	CASSVQTGQKSGELFF
TRBV18	.	TRBJ2-7	.	12	TGTGCCAGCTCAGCCGCGCTGAGCGAGCAGTACTTC	CASSAALSEQYF
TRBV29-1	.	TRBJ1-4	.	12	TGCAGCGTTGCCCCAGGTGGGGAAAAACTGTTTTTT	CSVAPGGEKLFF
TRBV29-1	.	TRBJ2-1	.	12	TGCAGCAGCCGTTGGGCCAACAATGAGCAGTTCTTC	CSSRWANNEQFF
TRBV27	.	TRBJ1-5	.	13	TGTGCCAGCTCGTTCAGTGGGAGGCAGCCCCAGCATTTT	CASSFSGRQPQHF
TRBV27	.	TRBJ2-1	TRBD2	15	TGTGCCAGCAGCCCGCGGGGGGGGACGGGTAATGAGCAGTTCTTC	CASSPRGGTGNEQFF
TRBV7-3	.	TRBJ2-3	TRBD1	16	TGTGCCAGCAGCTTAAGTCATGTGCAGGGGGCAGATACGCAGTATTTT	CASSLSHVQGADTQYF
TRBV23-1	.	TRBJ2-1	.	17	TGCGCCAGCAGTCAATCGGGGGGGCAGGGCAGGAAGAATGAGCAGTTCTTC	CASSQSGGQGRKNEQFF
TRBV6-1	.	TRBJ2-2	.	15	TGTGCCAGCAGTGGATGGCAGGGGAGTGCCGGGGAGCTGTTTTTT	CASSGWQGSAGELFF
TRBV10-3	few	TRBJ1-2	TRBD1	12	TGTGCCATAGAAGACAGGGCAGATGGCTACACCTTC	CAIEDRADGYTF
TRBV19	.	TRBJ1-1	.	13	TGTGCCAGTAGTCTCCCCTCCGGCACTGAAGCTTTCTTT	CASSLPSGTEAFF
TRBV2	.	TRBJ2-7	TRBD1	15	TGTGCGTCACAGGGGGTCGGGACACCTTCTTACGAGCAGTACTTC	CASQGVGTPSYEQYF
TRBV6-1	few	TRBJ2-1	TRBD1	14	TGTGCCACCAAGGGACAGGGAAGGTACAATGAGCAGTTCTTC	CATKGQGRYNEQFF
TRBV4-3	.	TRBJ2-1	.	13	TGCGCCAGCAGCCTCGAGGCTGGGTATGAGCAGTTCTTC	CASSLEAGYEQFF
TRBV7-9	.	TRBJ2-7	.	14	TGTGCCAGCAGCTTGGACTACCGAGGAGACGAGCAGTACTTC	CASSLDYRGDEQYF
TRBV27	few	TRBJ2-3	TRBD1	16	TGTGCCAGCAGTTTCCGGGACAGTATTAGCACAGATACGCAGTATTTT	CASSFRDSISTDTQYF
TRBV6-6	.	TRBJ2-1	TRBD1	13	TGTGCCAGCAGCGGGACAGGGGGCGATGAGCAGTTCTTC	CASSGTGGDEQFF
TRBV9	.	TRBJ2-1	.	15	TGTGCCAGCAGCGCATCCTTCAGCTCCTACAATGAGCAGTTCTTC	CASSASFSSYNEQFF
TRBV5-8	few	TRBJ1-3	.	16	TGTGCCAGCAGCACCACCGGGATCAGCTGGGAAAACACCATATATTTT	CASSTTGISWENTIYF
TRBV28	.	TRBJ2-5	TRBD2	16	TGTGCCTCATCGCTTACCGGGACTAGGGGCGGAGAGACCCAGTACTTC	CASSLTGTRGGETQYF
TRBV30	.	TRBJ2-2	TRBD1	13	TGTGCCTGGAGTGTAGGGGGCCACGGGGAGCTGTTTTTT	CAWSVGGHGELFF
TRBV6-4	.	TRBJ1-2	TRBD1	14	TGTGCCAGCAGTGCCACCGGGACAGGGGATGGCTACACCTTC	CASSATGTGDGYTF
TRBV28	.	TRBJ2-7	TRBD1	14	TGTGCCAGCAGTTCCCAAGACAGGGGTGGCGAGCAGTACTTC	CASSSQDRGGEQYF
TRBV6-1	.	TRBJ2-7	TRBD2	14	TGTGCCAGCAGTGAACTAGCGGAGCGGGGAGAGCAGTACTTC	CASSELAERGEQYF
TRBV28	.	TRBJ2-5	.	15	TGTGCCAGCAGTCTTTATGGGGCAGGACAAGAGACCCAGTACTTC	CASSLYGAGQETQYF
TRBV7-2	.	TRBJ2-7	TRBD1	14	TGTGCCAGCAGCTCGAGACAGGGTTTTTACGAGCAGTACTTC	CASSSRQGFYEQYF
TRBV5-1	.	TRBJ2-7	TRBD1	13	TGCGCCAGCAGCTTGAACAGGGGCCACGAGCAGTACTTC	CASSLNRGHEQYF
TRBV29-1	.	TRBJ1-1	.	13	TGCAGCGTTGAAGAGAGGGCGGGCGGGTTGGCTTTCTTT	CSVEERAGGLAFF
TRBV6-6	.	TRBJ1-5	.	13	TGTGCCAGCAAAAAAGCCCTTTCCGTGACCCAGCATTTT	CASKKALSVTQHF
TRBV29-1	.	TRBJ2-1	.	10	TGCAGCGGTGAGACGCAGGTACAGTTCTTC	CSGETQVQFF
TRBV7-9	.	TRBJ2-2	TRBD2	19	TGTGCCAGCAGCGCGCCGGGACTAGCGGGAGGGCGCGGCACCGGGGAGCTGTTTTTT	CASSAPGLAGGRGTGELFF
TRBV7-2	.	TRBJ2-3	.	16	TGTGCCAGCAGCTTTCTGGGCGGCGGGACCACAGATACGCAGTATTTT	CASSFLGGGTTDTQYF
TRBV6-5	.	TRBJ1-2	TRBD1	14	TGTGCCAGCAGTAGCCGGGACAGCCTCTATGGCTACACCTTC	CASSSRDSLYGYTF
TRBV27	.	TRBJ2-5	.	14	TGTGCCAGCAGTTTCCTAGGCGGGCGAGAGACCCAGTACTTC	CASSFLGGRETQYF
TRBV7-9	.	TRBJ2-5	.	14	TGTGCCAGCAGCTTAGTTCCAGGGAAGGAGACCCAGTACTTC	CASSLVPGKETQYF
TRBV19	.	TRBJ2-5	TRBD2	15	TGTGCCAGTAGTATCGGAGCGGGAGTGTCAGAGACCCAGTACTTC	CASSIGAGVSETQYF
TRBV4-1	.	TRBJ2-5	TRBD1	14	TGCGCCAGCAGCCAGACAGGGGCTGAGGAGACCCAGTACTTC	CASSQTGAEETQYF
TRBV6-5	.	TRBJ1-4	TRBD1	16	TGTGCCAGCAGTTCTCTGGGACAGGGGAGTAATGAAAAACTGTTTTTT	CASSSLGQGSNEKLFF
TRBV25-1	.	TRBJ2-3	.	15	TGTGCCAGCTCTTTCAAGGCGCAGGGAATGGATACGCAGTATTTT	CASSFKAQGMDTQYF
TRBV6-5	.	TRBJ1-1	.	16	TGTGCCAGCAGTTTCACAGCGGGCCTTGGGAACACTGAAGCTTTCTTT	CASSFTAGLGNTEAFF
TRBV25-1	.	TRBJ2-3	TRBD1	18	TGTGCCAGCAGTGAAGGCCGAACAGGGGGCGCTTGGGCAGATACGCAGTATTTT	CASSEGRTGGAWADTQYF
TRBV19	.	TRBJ1-1	TRBD1	15	TGTGCCATCTTACATAGGACAGGACTCAACACTGAAGCTTTCTTT	CAILHRTGLNTEAFF